The present T cell receptor beta chain was sequenced within a study of control samples from healthy donors and cancer patients. The germline V gene encodes CDR1 MGHRA and CDR2 YSYEKL. The CDR3 extends over 12 amino acids. V was trimmed by 1 base and J by 5 bases, leaving 5 bases between them. Generated by immunoSEQ multiplex PCR, the TCRdb table keeps only in-frame clones and is missing some. The sample has nearly 200,000 clones; 91% are singletons. The J gene is TRBJ1-2, the V gene TRBV4-1, with D unclear. The TCR comes from a man aged 25 to 45 in good health. Sequencing was done on a sample of blood. CDR3 sequence: CASSQGAYGYTF. CDR3 nucleotide sequence: TGCGCCAGCAGCCAAGGCGCATATGGCTACACCTTC.